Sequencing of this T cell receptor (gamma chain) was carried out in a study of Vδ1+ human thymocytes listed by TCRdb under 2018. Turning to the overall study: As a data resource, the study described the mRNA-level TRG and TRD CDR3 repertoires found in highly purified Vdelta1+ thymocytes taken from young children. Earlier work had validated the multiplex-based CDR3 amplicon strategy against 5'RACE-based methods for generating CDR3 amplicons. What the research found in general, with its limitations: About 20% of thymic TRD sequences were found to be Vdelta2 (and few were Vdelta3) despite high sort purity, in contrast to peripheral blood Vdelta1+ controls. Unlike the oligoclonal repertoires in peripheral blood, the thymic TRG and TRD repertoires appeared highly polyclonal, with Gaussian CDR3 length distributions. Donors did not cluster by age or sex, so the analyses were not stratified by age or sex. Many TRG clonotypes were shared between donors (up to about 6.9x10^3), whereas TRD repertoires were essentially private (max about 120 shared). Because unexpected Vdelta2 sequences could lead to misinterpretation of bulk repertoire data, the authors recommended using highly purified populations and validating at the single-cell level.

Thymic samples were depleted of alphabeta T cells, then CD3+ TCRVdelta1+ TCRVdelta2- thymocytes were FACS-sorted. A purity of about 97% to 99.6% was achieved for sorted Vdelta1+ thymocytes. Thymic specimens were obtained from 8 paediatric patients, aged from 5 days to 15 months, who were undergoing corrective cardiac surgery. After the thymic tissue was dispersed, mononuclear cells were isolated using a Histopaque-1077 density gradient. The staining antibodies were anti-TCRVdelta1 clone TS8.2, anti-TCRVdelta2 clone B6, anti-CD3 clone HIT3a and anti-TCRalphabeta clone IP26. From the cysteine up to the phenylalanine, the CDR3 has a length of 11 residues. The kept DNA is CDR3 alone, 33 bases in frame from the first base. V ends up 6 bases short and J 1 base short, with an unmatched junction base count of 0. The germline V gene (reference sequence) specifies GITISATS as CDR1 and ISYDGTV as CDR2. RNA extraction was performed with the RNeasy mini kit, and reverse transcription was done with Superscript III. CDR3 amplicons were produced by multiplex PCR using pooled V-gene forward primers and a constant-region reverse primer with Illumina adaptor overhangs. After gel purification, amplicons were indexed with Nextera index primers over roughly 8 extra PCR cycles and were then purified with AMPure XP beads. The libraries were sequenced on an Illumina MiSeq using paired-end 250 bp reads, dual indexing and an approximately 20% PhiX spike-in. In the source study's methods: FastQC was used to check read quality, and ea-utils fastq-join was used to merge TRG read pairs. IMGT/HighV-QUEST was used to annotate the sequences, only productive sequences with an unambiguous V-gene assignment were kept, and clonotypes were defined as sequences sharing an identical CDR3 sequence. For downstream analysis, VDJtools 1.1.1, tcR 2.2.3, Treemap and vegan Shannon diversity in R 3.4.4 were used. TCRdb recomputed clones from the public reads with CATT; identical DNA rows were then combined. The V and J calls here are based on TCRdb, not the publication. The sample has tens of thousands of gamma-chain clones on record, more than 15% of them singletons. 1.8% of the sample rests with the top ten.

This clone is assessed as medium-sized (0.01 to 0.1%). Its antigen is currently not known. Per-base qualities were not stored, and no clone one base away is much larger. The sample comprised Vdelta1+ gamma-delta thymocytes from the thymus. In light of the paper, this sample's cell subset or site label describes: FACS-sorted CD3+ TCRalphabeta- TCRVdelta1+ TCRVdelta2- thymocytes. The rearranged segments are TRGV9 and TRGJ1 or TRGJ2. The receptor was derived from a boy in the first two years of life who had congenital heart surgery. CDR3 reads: CALWNYYKKLF. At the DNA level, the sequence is TGTGCCTTGTGGAATTATTATAAGAAACTCTTT.